A single sample is the source of the 23 T cell receptor beta chains below, sequenced in a study of T-cell reconstitution after alpha-beta-depleted transplantation in children. No cognate antigen is known for these TCRs. Unique molecular identifiers were built into the TCRbeta library. From the PCR reads, TCRdb called clonotypes with MiXCR, one entry per CDR3 protein. Altogether 250,000 to 300,000 distinct CDR3 sequences are present, around 7.1% being singletons, with the ten largest covering approximately 9.6%. Points from the study as a whole: Among T cells one year after transplant, newly produced cells accounted for most counts and diversity.

The sample in question was peripheral blood, obtained 360 days after TCRalphabeta/CD19-depleted stem cell transplant. The receptors shown here come from a female patient aged 2-9 years who had a stem cell transplant for Fanconi anemia, so the T cells may come from the graft donor.

This clonotype came up many times. This chain links TRBV7-9 with TRBJ2-1; weak D call: TRBD2 (5 bases). The ends were cut back, 2 bases at V and 3 bases at J, with 14 bases in the middle. Germline assignment: CDR1 SEHNR and CDR2 FQNEAQ (reference sequence). This CDR3 region has 16 residues. DNA for the CDR3: TGTGCCAGCAGCTTAAGGTTGTCCGGGAACTACAATGAGCAGTTCTTC. Protein sequence: CASSLRLSGNYNEQFF.

With regard to this clonotype: A read error may explain this, as a much larger clone is one base away. The V gene is TRBV28, the J gene TRBJ1-1, with TRBD1 matching 10 bases. The germline CDR1 and CDR2 sequences are MDHEN and SYDVKM. The CDR3 is made up of 16 amino acids. V lost 7 bases, J lost 2 bases, and 10 bases stayed unmatched. CDR3 amino acids: CASKSGTGVDNTEAFF. CDR3 DNA: TGTGCCAGCAAATCCGGGACAGGGGTGGATAACACTGAAGCTTTCTTT.

This clonotype showed up many times. V gene TRBV2 combines with J gene TRBJ2-2; 8 bases match TRBD2. CDR1 is SNHLY, CDR2 FYNNEI, per germline. The CDR3 extends over 13 amino acids. Unmatched junction bases numbered 3, after V lost 6 bases and J lost 6 bases. The CDR3: CASRTSGPGELFF. CDR3 nucleotide sequence: TGTGCCAGCAGAACTAGCGGCCCCGGGGAGCTGTTTTTT.

In this sample, this clonotype turned up a few times. The rearrangement uses TRBV6-2 or TRBV6-3 and TRBJ1-1; no reliable D call. V was shortened by 6 bases and J by 0 bases, with 11 bases between the two germline ends. Germline lookup yields CDR1 MNHEY and CDR2 SVGEGT. This CDR3 contains 14 residues. The DNA of the CDR3 is TGTGCCAGCAGAAGAGACTTATTGAACACTGAAGCTTTCTTT. It encodes CASRRDLLNTEAFF.

This clonotype showed up just a few times. The chain joins TRBV7-8 to TRBJ2-7; perhaps TRBD1 as D (6 bases). Germline values: CDR1 SGHVS, CDR2 FQNEAQ. Trimming shortened V by 5 bases and J by 1 base, and 9 bases separated the two germline ends. CDR3 length: 13 amino acids. The CDR3 DNA is TGTGCCAGCAGCCGCACAGGGTCCTACGAGCAGTACGTC. Translating it yields CASSRTGSYEQYV.

The V call is TRBV20-1, the J call TRBJ2-7, with 8 bases matching TRBD2. This CDR3 is 17 amino acids long. CDR1 is DFQATT, CDR2 SNEGSKA, per germline (reference sequence). Trimming cost V 5 bases and J 3 bases; bases outside gene matches: 18. In DNA form, the CDR3 reads TGCAGTGCTCCAGACGGGAGGGGGGGCGTCTCGAACTACGAGCAGTACTTC. It translates to CSAPDGRGGVSNYEQYF.

This chain links TRBV20-1 with TRBJ2-7, with TRBD2 matching 10 bases. The J segment lost 2 bases and the V segment lost 2 bases, leaving 6 bases of the junction unmatched. Germline V gene sequence: CDR1 DFQATT, CDR2 SNEGSKA (reference sequence). CDR3 size: 15 residues. The CDR3 DNA reads as TGCAGTGCTAGACTTTCTAGCGGGGGACCCTACGAGCAGTACTTC. It encodes CSARLSSGGPYEQYF.

This clonotype was counted ten times or more. The V call is TRBV5-1, the J call TRBJ2-2; weak D call: TRBD1 (5 bases). This CDR3 contains 15 residues. Trimming took 2 bases from V and 1 from J, leaving 9 bases between them. CDR1 and CDR2 from the germline V gene are SGHRS and YFSETQ. CDR3 sequence: CASSFRGLNTGELFF. Here the CDR3 DNA reads TGCGCCAGCAGCTTTAGGGGCTTGAACACCGGGGAGCTGTTTTTT.

This chain links TRBV7-6 with TRBJ2-1; 8 positions match TRBD2. Trimming cost V 5 bases and J 6 bases; bases outside gene matches: 18. Germline V CDR1 and CDR2: SGHVS, FNYEAQ. The CDR3 runs to 18 residues. The CDR3 loop is CASSPFSGAGGVGNEQFF. In DNA, the CDR3 is TGTGCCAGCAGCCCATTCTCAGGGGCCGGGGGGGTTGGCAATGAGCAGTTCTTC. Looking up the rest from reference TRBV7-6 and TRBJ2-1 gives the full variable domain: GAGVSQSPRYKVTKRGQDVALRCDPISGHVSLYWYRQALGQGPEFLTYFNYEAQQDKSGLPNDRFSAERPEGSISTLTIQRTEQRDSAMYRCASSPFSGAGGVGNEQFFGPGTRLTVL.

The chain recombines TRBV6-2 or TRBV6-3 with TRBJ2-7; no clear D gene. The V gene's germline CDR1 is MNHEY and CDR2 SVGEGT. The CDR3 runs to 14 residues. Between the trimmed V and J ends, which lost 8 bases and 1 base, there was a span of 15 bases. The CDR3 DNA reads TGTGCCAGCCTCCAGGAACTTGGGTCCTACGAGCAGTACTTC. Its translation is CASLQELGSYEQYF.

The chain carries TRBV6-1 and TRBJ2-1; D perhaps matches TRBD1 (5 bases). CDR3 length: 15 amino acids. Trimming cost V 5 bases and J 1 base, with 12 bases left between them. CDR1 and CDR2 from the germline V gene are MNHNS and SASEGT. The CDR3 DNA reads as TGTGCCAGCAGTCCAGGGATTCAGTCCTACAATGAGCAGTTCTTC. Encoded protein: CASSPGIQSYNEQFF.

In this sample, this clonotype turned up many times. The V and J genes are TRBV10-2 and TRBJ2-3, with TRBD1 identical over 7 bases. The germline V gene encodes CDR1 WSHSY and CDR2 SAAADI. J gave up 6 bases and V 0 bases, and 12 bases lay outside the gene matches. The length of the CDR3 is 17 residues. The CDR3 bases are TGCGCCAGCAGTGAGTCTTATAGGGGGCATAATTTGGATACGCAGTATTTT. Residues: CASSESYRGHNLDTQYF.

This clonotype was counted between two and nine times. The chain joins TRBV18 to TRBJ1-1; D unresolved. The CDR3 totals 16 residues. The V end was cut by 0 bases, the J end by 0 bases, with 11 bases between. CDR1 and CDR2 from the germline V gene are KGHSH and LQKENI. The DNA for the CDR3 is TGTGCCAGCTCACCACCTATCGGGGAGATGAACACTGAAGCTTTCTTT. Its translation is CASSPPIGEMNTEAFF. The whole variable domain, filled in from reference TRBV18 and TRBJ1-1, reads NAGVMQNPRHLVRRRGQEARLRCSPMKGHSHVYWYRQLPEEGLKFMVYLQKENIIDESGMPKERFSAEFPKEGPSILRIQQVVRGDSAAYFCASSPPIGEMNTEAFFGQGTRLTVV.

This clonotype occurred many times. The gene calls are TRBV5-1 and TRBJ1-1; D call uncertain. This CDR3 is built from 14 residues. Between the trimmed V and J ends, which lost 0 bases and 2 bases, there was a span of 8 bases. Germline V gives CDR1 SGHRS, CDR2 YFSETQ. The CDR3 DNA is TGCGCCAGCAGCTTGGTTTATCCTAACACTGAAGCTTTCTTT. Translation: CASSLVYPNTEAFF.

This chain joins TRBV5-1 and TRBJ2-7, with TRBD1 identical over 7 bases. This CDR3 comprises 21 residues. The trim removed 0 bases at V and 2 bases at J, leaving 23 bases unmatched. Germline CDR1 is SGHRS and CDR2 is YFSETQ. The DNA of the CDR3 is TGCGCCAGCAGCTTGGCCCTGGGACAGCCTACTCACTCAGTAAAGCCCTACGAGCAGTACTTC. Its protein product is CASSLALGQPTHSVKPYEQYF.

This clonotype was found many times. CDR3 loop: CASSLAGAPPYNEQFF. The CDR3 coding sequence is TGTGCCAGCAGCTTAGCGGGGGCCCCCCCCTACAATGAGCAGTTCTTC. This sequence joins TRBV5-5 and TRBJ2-1, with 8 nucleotides matching TRBD2. Germline values: CDR1 SGHKS, CDR2 YYEKEE (reference sequence). The junction had 6 bases not matched to a gene; V was cut back by 2 bases and J by 2 bases. This CDR3 comprises 16 residues.

This clonotype has ten or more counts. The chain combines TRBV10-2 with TRBJ2-1, with a tentative D call TRBD1 (6 bases). CDR1 is WSHSY, CDR2 SAAADI, per germline. The V gene lost 9 bases and the J gene lost 4 bases, with 13 bases spanning the gap. This CDR3 region has 13 residues. The CDR3 bases are TGCGCCAGTGGGACAAGTCGTTACAATGAGCAGTTCTTC. This sequence encodes CASGTSRYNEQFF.

This rearrangement joins TRBV7-2 to TRBJ2-7; no firm D call. This CDR3 has 14 amino acids. Germline CDR1 and CDR2: SGHTA and FQGNSA. Trimming took 3 bases from V and 2 from J, leaving 11 bases between them. The CDR3 DNA reads as TGTGCCAGCAGCTTTTATGCCGGACCCTACGAGCAGTACGTC. Residues: CASSFYAGPYEQYV.

This clonotype was seen at least ten times. The chain recombines TRBV28 with TRBJ2-7; 8 bases are a match to TRBD1. Germline values: CDR1 MDHEN, CDR2 SYDVKM. Losses at the gene ends were 2 bases for V and 4 bases for J; bases not matched to a gene: 4. CDR3 length equals 14 residues. The CDR3 loop reads CASSLIGTGYEQYF. CDR3 nucleotides: TGTGCCAGCAGTTTAATCGGGACAGGTTACGAGCAGTACTTC.

The V gene is TRBV5-1, the J gene TRBJ1-1; D not resolved. The ends were cut back, 0 bases at V and 7 bases at J, with 16 bases in the middle. Germline CDR1 is SGHRS and CDR2 is YFSETQ. The CDR3 runs to 15 residues. This CDR3 is CASSLAEGLISEAFF. For the CDR3, the DNA is TGCGCCAGCAGCTTGGCCGAAGGGTTGATCAGTGAAGCTTTCTTT.

This clonotype came up many times. The rearrangement links TRBV7-2 to TRBJ2-1; the D gene is possibly TRBD2 (5 bases). The CDR3 has 13 amino acids. CDR1 SGHTA and CDR2 FQGNSA come from the germline V gene. The germline V and J ends were trimmed by 4 bases and 3 bases, with 7 bases remaining between them. The CDR3 sequence is CASSYRDYNEQFF. CDR3 DNA sequence: TGTGCCAGCAGCTACCGGGACTACAATGAGCAGTTCTTC.

The table lists this clonotype with a few counts. The V gene is TRBV19, the J gene TRBJ1-1; unclear D gene. V lost 1 base, J lost 2 bases, and 11 bases lay in between. The CDR3 length is 15 residues. Per germline, CDR1 LNHDA and CDR2 SQIVND (reference sequence). The CDR3 loop reads CASSIVGTRNTEAFF. The CDR3 DNA sequence: TGTGCCAGTAGTATAGTGGGCACCAGAAACACTGAAGCTTTCTTT.

This chain joins TRBV4-2 and TRBJ2-1; TRBD2 agrees at 11 bases. The CDR3 sequence is 15 residues long. Trimming removed 7 bases from V and 3 bases from J; junction bases left unmatched: 5. Per the germline V gene, CDR1 is LGHNA and CDR2 is YNFKEQ. CDR3 in DNA: TGTGCCAGCACCCAGGGACTAGCGGACTACAATGAGCAGTTCTTC. Translated: CASTQGLADYNEQFF.